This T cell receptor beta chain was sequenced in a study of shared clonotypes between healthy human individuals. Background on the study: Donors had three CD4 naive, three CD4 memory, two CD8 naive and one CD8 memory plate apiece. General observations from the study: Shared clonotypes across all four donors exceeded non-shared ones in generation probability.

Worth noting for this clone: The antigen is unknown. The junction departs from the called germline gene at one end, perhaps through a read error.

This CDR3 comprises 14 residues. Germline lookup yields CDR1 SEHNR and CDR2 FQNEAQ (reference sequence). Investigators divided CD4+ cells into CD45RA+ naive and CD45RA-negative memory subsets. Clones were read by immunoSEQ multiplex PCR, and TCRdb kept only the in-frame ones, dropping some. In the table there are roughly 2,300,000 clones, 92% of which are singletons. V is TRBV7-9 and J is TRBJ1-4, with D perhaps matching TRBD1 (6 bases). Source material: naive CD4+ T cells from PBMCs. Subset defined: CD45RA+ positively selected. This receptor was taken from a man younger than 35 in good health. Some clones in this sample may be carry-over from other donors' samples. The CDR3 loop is CASSWTGGPENLFF. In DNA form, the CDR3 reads TGTGCCAGCAGCTGGACGGGGGGCCCTGAAAACCTGTTTTTT.